Shown below are 28 T cell receptor beta chains from a single sample sequenced in a study of CD8+ T cells in alopecia areata. The authors extracted RNA and reverse transcribed it into cDNA as the sequencing template. TCRdb keeps only in-frame clones here, not all; method: immunoSEQ multiplex PCR. The data show more than 95,000 clones, with roughly 50% seen just once and around 9% held by the top ten. What was sequenced was CD4+ T cells sorted from blood. These TCRs come from a human donor in good health.

The chain couples TRBV27 to TRBJ2-3, with TRBD2 matching 8 bases. The CDR3 contains 15 residues. CDR1 and CDR2 (germline): MNHEY, SMNVEV (reference sequence). V lost 8 bases, J lost 2 bases, and 9 bases stayed unmatched. This chain's CDR3 is CASGRDGLATDTQYF. Written as DNA, the CDR3 is TGTGCCAGCGGGCGGGACGGACTAGCCACAGATACGCAGTATTTT.

The chain links TRBV4-2 to TRBJ2-5; 11 bases match TRBD2. CDR1 and CDR2 from the germline V gene are LGHNA and YNFKEQ. V gave up 0 bases and J gave up 7 bases; unmatched junction bases: 22. The CDR3 covers 21 residues. This CDR3 is CASSQDSKGSGGAILIATQYF. As DNA, the CDR3 is TGTGCCAGCAGCCAAGATTCGAAAGGTAGCGGGGGGGCCATTCTGATAGCGACCCAGTACTTC.

The chain recombines TRBV4-2 with TRBJ1-6; 11 nucleotides align to TRBD1. The V gene's germline CDR1 is LGHNA and CDR2 YNFKEQ. The junction had 1 base not matched to a gene; V was cut back by 1 base and J by 8 bases. The CDR3 runs 15 residues. The CDR3 DNA sequence: TGTGCCAGCAGCCAAGGGACAGGGGGCGATTCACCCCTCCACTTT. The encoded protein is CASSQGTGGDSPLHF.

This clone was seen a handful of times. V gene TRBV7-2 combines with J gene TRBJ2-1, with D perhaps matching TRBD1 or TRBD2 (6 bases each). The CDR3 contains 16 residues. CDR1 SGHTA and CDR2 FQGNSA come from the germline V gene. V lost 1 base and J 3 bases, leaving 13 bases between the germline ends. CDR3 region: CASSLGGASLYNEQFF. In nucleotides, the CDR3 is TGTGCCAGCAGCTTAGGGGGGGCCAGCCTCTACAATGAGCAGTTCTTC.

This clone was seen more than once but under ten times. The rearrangement joins TRBV29-1 to TRBJ2-7; D is ambiguous. The length of the CDR3 is 11 residues. V lost 2 bases and J lost 5, with 7 bases in between. CDR1 is SQVTM, CDR2 ANQGSEA, per germline. CDR3 DNA: TGCAGCGTTGAAACCGGACACGAGCAGTACTTC. Translating it yields CSVETGHEQYF.

There are a few counts of this clone. The chain carries TRBV25-1 and TRBJ2-7; 9 bases fit TRBD1. This CDR3 region has 13 residues. After removal of 4 bases from V and 6 bases from J, the junction contained 4 bases not matched to a gene. Germline-derived CDR1 and CDR2 are MGHDK and SYGVNS. The CDR3 sequence: CASSVQGAGEQYF. CDR3 sequence (DNA): TGTGCCAGCAGTGTACAGGGGGCAGGCGAGCAGTACTTC.

This clone was counted a few times. Other DNA sequences in the sample encode the same CDR3. This chain links TRBV30 with TRBJ2-7; D gene uncertain. Germline V CDR1 and CDR2: GTSNPN, SVGIG (reference sequence). Trimming took 0 bases from V and 4 from J, leaving 4 bases between them. The CDR3 sequence is 11 residues long. The chain's CDR3 is CAWSVLYEQYF. DNA for the CDR3: TGTGCCTGGAGTGTACTGTACGAGCAGTACTTC.

This clone ranks as medium-sized. The chain combines TRBV5-6 with TRBJ2-6, with 7 bases aligning to TRBD2. Germline-derived CDR1 and CDR2 are SGHDT and YYEEEE. This CDR3 comprises 17 residues. Trimming cost V 3 bases and J 0 bases; bases outside gene matches: 6. CDR3 in amino acids: CASSWLAESSGANVLTF. The CDR3 coding sequence is TGTGCCAGCAGCTGGCTAGCGGAAAGCTCTGGGGCCAACGTCCTGACTTTC.

The chain recombines TRBV29-1 with TRBJ2-7, with 10 positions matching TRBD1. Germline V gene data show CDR1 as SQVTM and CDR2 as ANQGSEA. This CDR3 spans 13 amino acids. Unmatched junction bases numbered 3, after V lost 4 bases and J lost 3 bases. CDR3 amino acids: CSVVRDRGYEQYF. CDR3 sequence (DNA): TGCAGCGTTGTAAGGGACAGGGGCTACGAGCAGTACTTC.

The sample holds one count of this clone. The CDR3 DNA follows: TGTGCCAGCAGCTCCCGGGTCGGGACGTACCTGGGGTCCCTCCACTTT. As protein: CASSSRVGTYLGSLHF. The chain recombines TRBV7-8 with TRBJ1-6, with D tentatively TRBD1 (5 bases). V lost 4 bases to trimming and J lost 14 bases, with 24 bases between them. The germline gives CDR1 SGHVS, CDR2 FQNEAQ. CDR3 length: 16 residues.

J is TRBJ1-5 and V is TRBV15; TRBD1 might be the D (5 bases). The germline V and J ends were trimmed by 7 bases and 2 bases, with 12 bases remaining between them. Germline V gives CDR1 LNHNV, CDR2 YYDKDF (reference sequence). The CDR3 length is 14 residues. The CDR3 protein is CATKVQGGNQPQHF. The CDR3 DNA reads TGTGCCACCAAGGTGCAGGGAGGCAATCAGCCCCAGCATTTT. Full variable domain (remainder filled in from reference TRBV15 and TRBJ1-5): DAMVIQNPRYQVTQFGKPVTLSCSQTLNHNVMYWYQQKSSQAPKLLFHYYDKDFNNEADTPDNFQSRRPNTSFCFLDIRSPGLGDTAMYLCATKVQGGNQPQHFGDGTRLSIL.

This clone was recorded a few times. The chain links TRBV7-2 to TRBJ1-6, with 8 positions matching TRBD1. Germline V gene lookup returns CDR1 SGHTA and CDR2 FQGNSA. The CDR3 contains 15 residues. Trimming took 4 bases from V and 8 from J; bases not matched to a gene: 7. The CDR3 loop is CASSSTGTGYSPLHF. The DNA of the CDR3 is TGTGCCAGCAGCTCTACCGGGACAGGCTATTCACCCCTCCACTTT.

The chain uses TRBV10-3 and TRBJ2-7, with 7 bases lining up with TRBD2. Germline trimming cut 10 bases from V and 0 bases from J; bases unmatched to any gene: 15. The CDR3 length is 16 residues. Germline loops: CDR1 ENHRY, CDR2 SYGVKD. CDR3 DNA sequence: TGTGCCACCTTTGGACCGGCTAGCGGATACTCCTACGAGCAGTACTTC. Its protein product is CATFGPASGYSYEQYF.

The V and J genes are TRBV29-1 and TRBJ1-5; D is unresolved. Per germline, CDR1 SQVTM and CDR2 ANQGSEA. V was cut by 4 bases and J by 9 bases, with 16 bases left in between. CDR3 size: 13 residues. The CDR3 region has the DNA TGCAGCGTTGCAAAAGAGTTTGGTGGGCCCCAGCATTTT. The encoded protein is CSVAKEFGGPQHF. Full variable domain (remainder filled in from reference TRBV29-1 and TRBJ1-5): SAVISQKPSRDICQRGTSLTIQCQVDSQVTMMFWYRQQPGQSLTLIATANQGSEATYESGFVIDKFPISRPNLTFSTLTVSNMSPEDSSIYLCSVAKEFGGPQHFGDGTRLSIL.

This clone qualifies as medium-sized. This chain connects TRBV29-1 to TRBJ1-4; D not resolved. The CDR3 covers 13 residues. V was pared by 4 bases and J by 1 base, with 7 bases between. Germline lookup yields CDR1 SQVTM and CDR2 ANQGSEA. In DNA, the CDR3 is TGCAGCGTTGGTGCGGGAACTAATGAAAAACTGTTTTTT. It codes for CSVGAGTNEKLFF.

This chain connects TRBV27 to TRBJ2-5, with TRBD2 matching over 11 bases. The CDR3 consists of 16 residues. Germline assignment: CDR1 MNHEY and CDR2 SMNVEV (reference sequence). Losses at the gene ends were 0 bases for V and 8 bases for J; bases not matched to a gene: 8. CDR3 protein: CASSLSRPSGGNTQYF. The DNA for the CDR3 is TGTGCCAGCAGTTTATCGAGGCCTAGCGGGGGGAATACCCAGTACTTC.

This clone showed up just a few times. The J gene is TRBJ1-1, the V gene TRBV6-1; unclear D gene. This CDR3 spans 12 amino acids. CDR1 is MNHNS and CDR2 is SASEGT in the germline V gene. V was trimmed by 6 bases and J by 1 base, leaving 6 bases between them. Here the CDR3 DNA reads TGTGCCAGCAGGCCAGAGAACACTGAAGCTTTCTTT. Amino acid sequence: CASRPENTEAFF.

This chain joins TRBV29-1 and TRBJ1-5; D is unclear. This CDR3 region has 17 residues. Trimming stripped 1 base from V and 0 bases from J, with 16 bases between. CDR1 is SQVTM and CDR2 is ANQGSEA in the germline V gene. CDR3 coding DNA: TGCAGCGTTGAAGCCCATAGGACGCTCAATAGCAATCAGCCCCAGCATTTT. The encoded protein is CSVEAHRTLNSNQPQHF.

On this clone: The same CDR3 arises from other DNA sequences in this sample as well. The chain employs TRBV29-1 and TRBJ1-1; 7 bases are a match to TRBD1. V was clipped by 4 bases and J by 5 bases; unmatched bases: 4. Per germline, CDR1 SQVTM and CDR2 ANQGSEA. The CDR3 runs 12 residues. CDR3 in amino acids: CSVGQGGTEAFF. CDR3 bases: TGCAGCGTTGGACAGGGAGGGACTGAAGCTTTCTTT.

This clone was counted a few times. V gene TRBV28 combines with J gene TRBJ1-2; D is ambiguous. Trimming removed 3 bases at V and 2 bases at J, with 7 bases between. Germline V CDR1 and CDR2: MDHEN, SYDVKM. The CDR3 covers 13 residues. The CDR3, as DNA: TGTGCCAGCAGTTTCTCGGCGAACTATGGCTACACCTTC. It is translated as CASSFSANYGYTF.

The V gene is TRBV18, the J gene TRBJ1-1; 7 bases are shared with TRBD1. The CDR3 is 16 amino acids. The trim removed 1 base at V and 2 bases at J, leaving 7 bases unmatched. Germline CDR1 reads KGHSH; CDR2 reads LQKENI. CDR3 nucleotide sequence: TGTGCCAGCTCACCACAGCGGGGAGGGGGCAACACTGAAGCTTTCTTT. It encodes CASSPQRGGGNTEAFF.

The chain recombines TRBV6-6 with TRBJ2-3; D is undetermined. The CDR3 is 13 amino acids. The germline V gene has CDR1 MNHNY and CDR2 SVGAGI (reference sequence). The V end lost 0 bases, the J end lost 4 bases, and 5 bases lay between the germline ends. DNA for the CDR3: TGTGCCAGCAGTTACTCAGGTGCAGATACGCAGTATTTT. Protein product: CASSYSGADTQYF.

The gene calls are TRBV18 and TRBJ2-7, with 12 bases aligning to TRBD2. The V gene end was trimmed by 2 bases and the J gene end by 3 bases; junction bases not matched to a gene: 2. The V gene's germline CDR1 is KGHSH and CDR2 LQKENI. The length of the CDR3 is 15 residues. CDR3: CASSPTSGGIYEQYF. Written as DNA, the CDR3 is TGTGCCAGCTCACCAACTAGCGGGGGGATCTACGAGCAGTACTTC.

The chain links TRBV11-2 to TRBJ2-7, with 10 bases that match TRBD2. CDR3 length: 13 amino acids. The J segment lost 5 bases and the V segment lost 8 bases, leaving 6 bases of the junction unmatched. Per germline, CDR1 SGHAT and CDR2 FQNNGV. CDR3 residues: CASRSGGINEQYF. The CDR3, as DNA: TGTGCCAGCCGTAGCGGGGGGATCAACGAGCAGTACTTC.

The rearrangement links TRBV30 to TRBJ2-4; no firm D call. The V end was cut by 6 bases, the J end by 6 bases, with 12 bases between. CDR1 and CDR2 (germline): GTSNPN, SVGIG (reference sequence). The CDR3 has 12 residues. CDR3: CACSPGRNIQYF. CDR3 DNA sequence: TGTGCCTGCTCCCCAGGACGAAACATTCAGTACTTC.

This clone was picked up a small number of times. The chain links TRBV5-6 to TRBJ2-1; tentative D call: TRBD1 (6 bases). Germline V gene sequence: CDR1 SGHDT, CDR2 YYEEEE. Trimming shortened V by 3 bases and J by 10 bases, and 8 bases separated the two germline ends. The length of the CDR3 is 11 residues. The DNA for the CDR3 is TGTGCCAGCAGCTACGGACAGGAGCAGTTCTTC. Amino acid sequence: CASSYGQEQFF.

This clone was counted a few times. The chain employs TRBV10-3 and TRBJ2-4; 7 nucleotides match TRBD1. The V segment lost 5 bases and the J segment 5 bases; nucleotides outside the gene matches: 6. The CDR3 has 14 residues. From germline, CDR1 is ENHRY and CDR2 SYGVKD. This chain's CDR3 is CAISSGTVENIQYF. CDR3 DNA: TGTGCCATCAGTAGTGGGACAGTAGAAAACATTCAGTACTTC.

The chain carries TRBV4-1 and TRBJ2-1; D ambiguous. V was shortened by 1 base and J by 15 bases, with 13 bases between the two germline ends. The CDR3 is made up of 12 amino acids. Germline-derived CDR1 and CDR2 are MGHRA and YSYEKL. In DNA form, the CDR3 reads TGCGCCAGCAGCCAAGGTGAAGGGCCTCTGTTCTTC. Translating it yields CASSQGEGPLFF.